The clone carrying this T cell receptor beta chain was counted ten times or more. This specimen belongs to a study of blood T cell repertoires in COVID-19. Study information: From the United States, Italy and Spain came samples of acute and convalescent COVID-19. PBMCs, B-cell-depleted T cells, or T cells provided the cDNA or gDNA that made up the material.

Germline lookup yields CDR1 SGHDT and CDR2 YYEEEE. Losses at the gene ends were 4 bases for V and 0 bases for J; bases not matched to a gene: 8. This CDR3 is built from 16 residues. TCRdb's table, derived via immunoSEQ multiplex PCR, lists solely in-frame clones and lacks some. The sample has roughly 110,000 clones, more than 70% seen once; the top ten hold around 5.5%. Enrolled during active infection, Seattle patients were then followed longitudinally. The source of this sequence is a woman aged 60-75 years with COVID-19, enrolled during active disease. The rearrangement uses TRBV5-6 and TRBJ2-7, with TRBD1 matching 9 bases. Sequenced sample: peripheral blood. This CDR3 reads CASSPTGGYSSYEQYF. The CDR3 DNA reads TGTGCCAGCAGCCCGACAGGGGGTTACTCCTCCTACGAGCAGTACTTC.